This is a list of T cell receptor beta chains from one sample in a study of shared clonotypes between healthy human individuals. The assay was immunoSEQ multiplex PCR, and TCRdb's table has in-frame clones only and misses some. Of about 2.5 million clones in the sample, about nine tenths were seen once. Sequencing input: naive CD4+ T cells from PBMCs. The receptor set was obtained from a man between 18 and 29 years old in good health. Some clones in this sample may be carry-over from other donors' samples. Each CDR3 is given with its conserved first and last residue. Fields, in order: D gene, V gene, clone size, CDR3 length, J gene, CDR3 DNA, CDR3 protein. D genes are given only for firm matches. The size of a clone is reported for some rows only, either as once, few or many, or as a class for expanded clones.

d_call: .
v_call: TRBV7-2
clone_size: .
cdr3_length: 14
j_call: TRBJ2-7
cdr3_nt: TGTGCCAGCAGCTTATATTGGGGGGACTACGAGCAGTACTTC
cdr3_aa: CASSLYWGDYEQYF

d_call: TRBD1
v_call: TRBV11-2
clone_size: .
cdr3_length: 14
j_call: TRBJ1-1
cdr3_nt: TGTGCCAGCAGCTTCAGGCCGGGACAGGGAGAAGCTTTCTTT
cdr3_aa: CASSFRPGQGEAFF

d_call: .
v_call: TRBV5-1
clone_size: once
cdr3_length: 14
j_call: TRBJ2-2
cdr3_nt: TGCGCCAGCAGCTTGAGACAGCAAACCGGGGAGCTGTTTTTT
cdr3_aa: CASSLRQQTGELFF

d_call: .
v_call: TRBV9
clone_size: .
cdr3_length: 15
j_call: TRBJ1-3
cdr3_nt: TGTGCCAGCAGCGTAGGTTCCCTGGGAGGAAACACCATATATTTT
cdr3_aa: CASSVGSLGGNTIYF

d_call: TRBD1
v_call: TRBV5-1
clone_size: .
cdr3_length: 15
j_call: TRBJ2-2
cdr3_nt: TGCGCCAGCAGCTTCGGGACAGGGGGCCCCGGGGAGCTGTTTTTT
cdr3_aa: CASSFGTGGPGELFF

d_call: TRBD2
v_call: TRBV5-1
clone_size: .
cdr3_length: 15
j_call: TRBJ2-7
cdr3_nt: TGCGCCAGCAGCAGACTAGCGGGAGGGATATACGAGCAGTACTTC
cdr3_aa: CASSRLAGGIYEQYF

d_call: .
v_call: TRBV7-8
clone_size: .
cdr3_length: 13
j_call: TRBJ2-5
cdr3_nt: TGTGCCAGCAGCCGGCCCGTTATTGAGACCCAGTACTTC
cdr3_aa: CASSRPVIETQYF

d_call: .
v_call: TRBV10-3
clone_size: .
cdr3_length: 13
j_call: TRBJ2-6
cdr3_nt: TGTGCCATCCGGGGTGCTGGGGCCAACGTCCTGACTTTC
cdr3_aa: CAIRGAGANVLTF

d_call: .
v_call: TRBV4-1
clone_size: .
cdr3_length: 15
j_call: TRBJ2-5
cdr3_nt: TGCGCCAGCAGCCAGGGTGACCGACTCCGGGAGACCCAGTACTTC
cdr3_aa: CASSQGDRLRETQYF

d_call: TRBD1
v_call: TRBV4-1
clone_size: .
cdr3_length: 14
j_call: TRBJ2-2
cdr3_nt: TGCGCCAGCAAATGGACAGGGGATACCGGGGAGCTGTTTTTT
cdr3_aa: CASKWTGDTGELFF

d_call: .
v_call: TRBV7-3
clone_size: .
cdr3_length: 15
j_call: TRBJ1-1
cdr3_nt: TGTGCCAGCAGCGCCCAGGGTCCGTCGAACACTGAAGCTTTCTTT
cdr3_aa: CASSAQGPSNTEAFF

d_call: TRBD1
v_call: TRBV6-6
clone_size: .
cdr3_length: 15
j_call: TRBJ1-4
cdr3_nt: TGTGCCAGCAGCCCGCTGCAGGGGGTGGGCGAAAAACTGTTTTTT
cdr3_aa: CASSPLQGVGEKLFF

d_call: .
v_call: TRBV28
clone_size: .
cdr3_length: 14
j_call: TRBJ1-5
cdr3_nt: TGTGCCAGCAGTTTATACAGGGATCATCAGCCCCAGCATTTT
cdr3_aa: CASSLYRDHQPQHF

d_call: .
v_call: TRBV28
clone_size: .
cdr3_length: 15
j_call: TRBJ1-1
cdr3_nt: TGTGCCAGCAGTTTATGGGGGGGGTGGAACACTGAAGCTTTCTTT
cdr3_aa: CASSLWGGWNTEAFF

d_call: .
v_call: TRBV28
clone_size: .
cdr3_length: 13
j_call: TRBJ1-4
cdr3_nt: TGTGCCAGCAGCCCGTCTCCGGGGGGGAAACTGTTTTTT
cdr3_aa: CASSPSPGGKLFF

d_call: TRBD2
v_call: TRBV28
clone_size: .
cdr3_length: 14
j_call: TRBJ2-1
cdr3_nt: TGTGCCAGCAGAGAGGCGGGAGGAGTATATGAGCAGTTCTTC
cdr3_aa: CASREAGGVYEQFF

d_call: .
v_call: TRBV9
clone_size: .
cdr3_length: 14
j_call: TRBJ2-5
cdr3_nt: TGTGCCAGCAGCGAGGGGGGGGACAGAGGGTCCCAGTACTTC
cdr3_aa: CASSEGGDRGSQYF

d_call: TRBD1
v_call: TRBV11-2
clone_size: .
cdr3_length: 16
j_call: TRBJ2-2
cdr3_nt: TGTGCCAGCGGGACCAGACGACAGGGGGAGACCGGGGAGCTGTTTTTT
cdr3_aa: CASGTRRQGETGELFF

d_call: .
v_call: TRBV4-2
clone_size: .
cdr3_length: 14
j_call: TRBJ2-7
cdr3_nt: TGTGCCAGCAGCCAAGGGGAGAAGGGAAACGAGCAGTACTTC
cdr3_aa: CASSQGEKGNEQYF

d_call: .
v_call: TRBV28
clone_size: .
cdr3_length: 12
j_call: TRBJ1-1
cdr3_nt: TGTGCCAGCAGACTACAGGACACTGAAGCTTTCTTT
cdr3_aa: CASRLQDTEAFF

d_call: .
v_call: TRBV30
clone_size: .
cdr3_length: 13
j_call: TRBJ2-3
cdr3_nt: TGTGCCTGGAGTGTACTTGTAGCAAATACGCAGTATTTT
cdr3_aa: CAWSVLVANTQYF

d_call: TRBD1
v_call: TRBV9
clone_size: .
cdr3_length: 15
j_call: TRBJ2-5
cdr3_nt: TGTGCCAGCAGCGTCCGGACAGGGAACCAAGAGACCCAGTACTTC
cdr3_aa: CASSVRTGNQETQYF

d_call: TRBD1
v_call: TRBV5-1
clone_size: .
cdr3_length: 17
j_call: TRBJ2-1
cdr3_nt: TGCGCCAGCAGCGGGGCCCTCGGGACAGGGTTTAACAATGAGCAGTTCTTC
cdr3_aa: CASSGALGTGFNNEQFF

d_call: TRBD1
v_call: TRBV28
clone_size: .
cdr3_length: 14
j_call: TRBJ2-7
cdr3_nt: TGTGCCAGCAGGGGGGACAGGGGGCAAGACGAGCAGTACTTC
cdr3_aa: CASRGDRGQDEQYF

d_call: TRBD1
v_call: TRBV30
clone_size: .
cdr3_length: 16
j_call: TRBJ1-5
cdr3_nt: TGTGCCTGGAGTGTGGTTGGACAGGGGGTATCTCAGCCCCAGCATTTT
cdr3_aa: CAWSVVGQGVSQPQHF

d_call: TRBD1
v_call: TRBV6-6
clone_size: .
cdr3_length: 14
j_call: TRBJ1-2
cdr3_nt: TGTGCCATCAGCCGGGACAGAGAAAACTATGGCTACACCTTC
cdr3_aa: CAISRDRENYGYTF

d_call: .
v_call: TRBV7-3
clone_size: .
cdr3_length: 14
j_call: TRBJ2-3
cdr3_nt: TGTGCCAGCAGCCTAACAATCCAGGCAGATACGCAGTATTTT
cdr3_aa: CASSLTIQADTQYF

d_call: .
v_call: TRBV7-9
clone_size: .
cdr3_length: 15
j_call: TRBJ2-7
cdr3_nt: TGTGCCAGCAGCTTTGGTCTAGCCCCCTCCTACGAGCAGTACTTC
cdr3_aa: CASSFGLAPSYEQYF

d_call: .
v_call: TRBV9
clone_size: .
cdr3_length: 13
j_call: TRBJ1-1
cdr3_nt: TGTGCCAGCAGCGTTACAGGAATCTCTGAAGCTTTCTTT
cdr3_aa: CASSVTGISEAFF

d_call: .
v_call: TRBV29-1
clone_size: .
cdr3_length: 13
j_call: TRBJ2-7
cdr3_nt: TGCAGCGTAACGGGACGGAACACCTACGAGCAGTACTTC
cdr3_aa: CSVTGRNTYEQYF

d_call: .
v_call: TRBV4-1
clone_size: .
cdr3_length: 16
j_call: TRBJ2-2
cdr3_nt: TGCGCCAGCAGCCAAGCGGGCAGGGCAGGGACCGGGGAGCTGTTTTTT
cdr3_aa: CASSQAGRAGTGELFF

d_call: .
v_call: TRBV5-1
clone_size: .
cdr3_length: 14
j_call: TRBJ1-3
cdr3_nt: TGCGCCAGCAGCTTGGTGGGACCTGGAAACACCATATATTTT
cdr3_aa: CASSLVGPGNTIYF

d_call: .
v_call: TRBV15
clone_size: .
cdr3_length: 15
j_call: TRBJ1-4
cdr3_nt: TGTGCCACCAGCAGCGAAGACCGGGGAAATGAAAAACTGTTTTTT
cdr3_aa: CATSSEDRGNEKLFF

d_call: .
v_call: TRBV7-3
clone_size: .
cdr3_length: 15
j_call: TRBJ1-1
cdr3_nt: TGTGCCAGCAGCTTAACCAGGGGCCCTGACACTGAAGCTTTCTTT
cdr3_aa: CASSLTRGPDTEAFF

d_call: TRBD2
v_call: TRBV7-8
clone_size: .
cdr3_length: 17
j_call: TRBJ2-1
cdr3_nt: TGTGCCAGCAGCCCGATACTAGCGGGAGGGCCTCGGGATGAGCAGTTCTTC
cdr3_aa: CASSPILAGGPRDEQFF

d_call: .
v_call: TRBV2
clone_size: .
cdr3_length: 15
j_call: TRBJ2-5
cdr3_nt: TGTGCCAGCAGTGAATCTGGGGCAGGTCAAGAGACCCAGTACTTC
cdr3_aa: CASSESGAGQETQYF

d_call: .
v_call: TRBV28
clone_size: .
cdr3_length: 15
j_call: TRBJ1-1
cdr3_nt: TGTGCCATCGGCCGGGAAACAAAGGGGAACACTGAAGCTTTCTTT
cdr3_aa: CAIGRETKGNTEAFF

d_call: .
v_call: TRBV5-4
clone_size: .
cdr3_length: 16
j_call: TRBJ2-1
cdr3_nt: TGTGCCAGCAGCTTGGGGGACTCTAGATCCTACAATGAGCAGTTCTTC
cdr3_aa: CASSLGDSRSYNEQFF

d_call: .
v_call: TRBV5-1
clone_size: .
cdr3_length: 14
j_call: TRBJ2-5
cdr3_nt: TGCGCCAGCAGCCAGATAGACCGGGAGGAGACCCAGTACTTC
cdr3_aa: CASSQIDREETQYF

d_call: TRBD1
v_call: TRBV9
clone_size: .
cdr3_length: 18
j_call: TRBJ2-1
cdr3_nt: TGTGCCAGCAGCGCTGGGGGGACAGGGGCGAGCTCCTACAATGAGCAGTTCTTC
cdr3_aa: CASSAGGTGASSYNEQFF

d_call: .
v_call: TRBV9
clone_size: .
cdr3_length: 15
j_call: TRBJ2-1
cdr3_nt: TGTGCCAGCAGCGTAGTAACGGGCGGGTACAATGAGCAGTTCTTC
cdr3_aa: CASSVVTGGYNEQFF

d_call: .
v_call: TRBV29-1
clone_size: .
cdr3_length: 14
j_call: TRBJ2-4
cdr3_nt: TGCAGCGTTGATTTGGGGGCGCGTGGCAACATTCAGTACTTC
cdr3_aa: CSVDLGARGNIQYF

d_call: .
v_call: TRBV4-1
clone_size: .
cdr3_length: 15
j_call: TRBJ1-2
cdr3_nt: TGCGCCAGCAGCCACGGCGGACGGACGAACTATGGCTACACCTTC
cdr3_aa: CASSHGGRTNYGYTF